The T cell receptor beta chain described here comes from a study of cytomegalovirus exposure and HLA in healthy donors. Study observations and caveats: For most TCR beta V segments, an earlier analysis put the productive rate at about 87% or about 30% of the time.

Healthy bone marrow donors made up the cohort. The CDR3 length is 14 residues. V lost 7 bases, J lost 5 bases, and 14 bases lay in between. The germline gives CDR1 LNHDA, CDR2 SQIVND (reference sequence). As for this clone: Its target is unknown.

PCR primers comprised 60 Vbeta and 13 Jbeta primers. Assay used: immunoSEQ multiplex PCR; TCRdb lists only in-frame clones, some missing. The table has roughly 200,000 clones, roughly 85% seen once. Material: PBMCs. This clonotype was sampled from a woman aged 40 to 49 in good health and CMV-seronegative. The J gene is TRBJ2-2, the V gene TRBV19, with D possibly TRBD2 on 5 matching bases. The CDR3 DNA is TGTGCCAGTAAGGCGTCGGGGTGGACCGGGGAGCTGTTTTTT. This sequence encodes CASKASGWTGELFF.